The rows below give T cell receptor beta chains drawn from one sample of a study of T-cell reconstitution after alpha-beta-depleted transplantation in children. TCRdb analysed the PCR reads with MiXCR anew, one entry per CDR3 protein. The sample has about 200,000 distinct CDR3 sequences, just over 14% seen once. The material was PBMCs from the stem cell graft donor, obtained from the stem cell graft. Source of these receptors: a human donor who donated a stem cell graft to a child with acute lymphoblastic leukemia. Both conserved end residues are part of each CDR3. A D gene is named only where the DNA matches it firmly. Clone size is stated in some rows and not others, as once, few, many or a class when expanded.

14,TRBJ2-7,many,-,TRBV13,TGTGCCAGCAGCTTAACACCGTACTCCTACGAGCAGTACTTC,CASSLTPYSYEQYF
17,TRBJ2-7,few,TRBD2,TRBV12-3/TRBV12-4,TGTGCCAGCAGTCCCCGGGGGGGTCCCCCAAGAGAGTACGAGCAGTACTTC,CASSPRGGPPREYEQYF
15,TRBJ1-1,many,-,TRBV5-5,TGTGCCAGCTCCCGACATGGGGGGTTGAACACTGAAGCTTTCTTT,CASSRHGGLNTEAFF
12,TRBJ2-7,many,-,TRBV6-5,TGTGCCAGCAGTTCCGGGAGTCGGAAGCAGTACTTC,CASSSGSRKQYF
17,TRBJ2-1,many,TRBD2,TRBV12-3/TRBV12-4,TGTGCCAGCAGGGGGCCTAGCGGGAGGACACAGTACAATGAGCAGTTCTTC,CASRGPSGRTQYNEQFF
17,TRBJ2-6,many,TRBD1,TRBV5-1,TGCGCCAGCAGACCCGGGACAGGGGGCTCTGGGGCCAACGTCCTGACTTTC,CASRPGTGGSGANVLTF
14,TRBJ2-3,many,-,TRBV5-4,TGTGCCAGCAGCTTGGGTAGCGGCACAGATACGCAGTATTTT,CASSLGSGTDTQYF
15,TRBJ1-1,many,-,TRBV5-5,TGTGCCAGCAGCTTGGAGGCACGCCGGAACACTGAAGCTTTCTTT,CASSLEARRNTEAFF
16,TRBJ2-7,-,TRBD2,TRBV5-1,TGCGCCAGCAGCTTGTCGGCTAGCGGGAAACACCACGAGCAGTACTTC,CASSLSASGKHHEQYF
13,TRBJ1-5,-,-,TRBV7-2,TGTGCCAGCAGCTTGCAGGGCAATCAGCCCAAGCATTTT,CASSLQGNQPKHF
12,TRBJ2-3,many,-,TRBV6-6,TGTGCCAGCTCTGATTTGGCAGATACGCAGTATTTT,CASSDLADTQYF
15,TRBJ1-5,many,-,TRBV5-1,TGCGCCAGCAGCTTGGTATCCGGGGCCAATCAGCCCCAGCATTTT,CASSLVSGANQPQHF
15,TRBJ2-7,many,-,TRBV7-8,TGTGCCAGCAGCTTAGTGCCAGCGGTGACCTACGAGCAGTACTTC,CASSLVPAVTYEQYF
12,TRBJ2-7,many,TRBD1,TRBV20-1,TGCAGTGCGGGGGACAGGGGGCATGAGCAGTACTTC,CSAGDRGHEQYF
13,TRBJ1-1,many,-,TRBV12-3/TRBV12-4,TGTGCCAGCAGGGAGGGACAAAGAATCAAAGCTTTCTTT,CASREGQRIKAFF
15,TRBJ2-3,many,TRBD1,TRBV5-4,TGTGCCAGCAGCTTTTCAGGGGGCGGGACAGATACGCAGTATTTT,CASSFSGGGTDTQYF
16,TRBJ2-3,-,TRBD2,TRBV20-1,TGCAGTGTTAAGTCGTGGACTAGCGGGGCGGCAGATACGCAGTATTTT,CSVKSWTSGAADTQYF
14,TRBJ1-5,many,-,TRBV6-2/TRBV6-3,TGTGCCAGCAGTTACTCGACCAGCAATCAGCCCCAGCATTTT,CASSYSTSNQPQHF
14,TRBJ1-4,many,-,TRBV7-9,TGTGCCAGCAGCTTAGAACAGTGGGATGAAAAACTGTTTTTT,CASSLEQWDEKLFF
16,TRBJ2-5,many,-,TRBV7-2,TGTGCCAGCAGCCCCTGGGCCGGCCCTCCCCAAGAGACCCAGTACTTC,CASSPWAGPPQETQYF
15,TRBJ2-1,many,TRBD2,TRBV12-3/TRBV12-4,TGTGCCAGCAGTTTAAGGACTAGCGGGAACAATGAGCAGTTCTTC,CASSLRTSGNNEQFF
17,TRBJ2-1,-,TRBD2,TRBV6-2/TRBV6-3,TGTGCCAGCAGCCCTACTATTGGACTAGCGGGTGGGGATGAGCAGTTCTTC,CASSPTIGLAGGDEQFF
14,TRBJ2-6,many,-,TRBV5-1,TGCGCCAGCAGCACTCAATCTGGGGCCAACGTCCTGACTTTC,CASSTQSGANVLTF
17,TRBJ1-1,-,-,TRBV3-1,TGTGCCAGCAGCCAAGAAAAGGGAGCGGGGCTGAACACTGAAGCTTTCTTT,CASSQEKGAGLNTEAFF
15,TRBJ2-7,few,-,TRBV7-9,TGTGCCAGCAGCTTAGTGGAGGAGGTCAAAGACGAGCAGTACTTC,CASSLVEEVKDEQYF
15,TRBJ2-7,many,-,TRBV7-9,TGTGCCAGCAGCCCCGGAGAGGCGGCCTTTGCCGAGCAGTACTTC,CASSPGEAAFAEQYF
15,TRBJ1-5,-,TRBD1,TRBV2,TGTGCCTTCAGTTTTCTACAGGGGGAGAGACAGCCCCAGCATTTT,CAFSFLQGERQPQHF
15,TRBJ2-5,-,TRBD2,TRBV10-2,TGCGCCAGCAGCTATACTAGCGAGCTTCAAGAGACCCAGTACTTC,CASSYTSELQETQYF
16,TRBJ1-1,-,TRBD1,TRBV5-1,TGCGCCAGCAGCTTGTTGGGACAGCGCGGGGGCACTGAAGCTTTCTTT,CASSLLGQRGGTEAFF
17,TRBJ2-2,-,-,TRBV27,TGTGCCAGCGGTCGTCCCCCTGTGGCCCAGAAAACCGGGGAGCTGTTTTTT,CASGRPPVAQKTGELFF
13,TRBJ1-2,few,-,TRBV12-3/TRBV12-4,TGTGCCAGCAGACCGATCGGGTGGGATGGCTACACCTTC,CASRPIGWDGYTF